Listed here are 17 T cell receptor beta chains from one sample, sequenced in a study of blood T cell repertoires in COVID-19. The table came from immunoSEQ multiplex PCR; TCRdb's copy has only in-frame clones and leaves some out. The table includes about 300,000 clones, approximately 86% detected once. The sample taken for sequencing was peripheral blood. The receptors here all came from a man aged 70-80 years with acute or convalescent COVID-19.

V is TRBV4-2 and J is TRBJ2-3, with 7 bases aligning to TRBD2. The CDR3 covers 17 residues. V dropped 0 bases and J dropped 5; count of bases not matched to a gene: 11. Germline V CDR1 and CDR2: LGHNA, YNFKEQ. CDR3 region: CASSQDLGSSGRDTQYF. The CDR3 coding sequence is TGTGCCAGCAGCCAAGATCTAGGATCTAGCGGAAGAGATACGCAGTATTTT.

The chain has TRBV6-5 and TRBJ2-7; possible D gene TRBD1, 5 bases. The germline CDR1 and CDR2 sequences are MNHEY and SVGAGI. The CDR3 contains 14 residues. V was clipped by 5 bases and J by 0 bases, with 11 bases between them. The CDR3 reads CASSTPGISYEQYF. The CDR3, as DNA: TGTGCCAGCAGTACCCCAGGGATCTCCTACGAGCAGTACTTC.

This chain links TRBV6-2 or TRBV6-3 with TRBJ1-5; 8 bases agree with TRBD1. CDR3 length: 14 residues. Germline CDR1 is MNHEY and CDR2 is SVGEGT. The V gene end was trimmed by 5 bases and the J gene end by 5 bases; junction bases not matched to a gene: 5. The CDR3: CASSRLQGDQPQHF. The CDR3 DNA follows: TGTGCCAGCAGTCGGCTACAGGGGGATCAGCCCCAGCATTTT.

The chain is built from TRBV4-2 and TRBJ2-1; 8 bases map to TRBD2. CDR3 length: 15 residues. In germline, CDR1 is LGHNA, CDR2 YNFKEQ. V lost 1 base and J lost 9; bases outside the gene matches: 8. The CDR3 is CASSQAGGNVPEQFF. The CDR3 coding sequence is TGTGCCAGCAGCCAAGCGGGAGGGAACGTCCCTGAGCAGTTCTTC.

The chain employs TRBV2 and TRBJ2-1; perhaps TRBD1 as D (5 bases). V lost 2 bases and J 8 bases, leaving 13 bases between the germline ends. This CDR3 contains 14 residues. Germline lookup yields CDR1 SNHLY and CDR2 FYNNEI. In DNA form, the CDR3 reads TGTGCCAGCAGTGAACAGGGCTCAACCTATGAGCAGTTCTTC. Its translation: CASSEQGSTYEQFF.

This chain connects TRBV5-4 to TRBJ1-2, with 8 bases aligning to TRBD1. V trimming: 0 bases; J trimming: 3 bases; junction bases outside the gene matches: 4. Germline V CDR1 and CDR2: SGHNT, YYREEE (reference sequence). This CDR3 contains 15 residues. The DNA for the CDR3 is TGTGCCAGCAGCTTGGCCCAGGGGGCCTACTATGGCTACACCTTC. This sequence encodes CASSLAQGAYYGYTF.

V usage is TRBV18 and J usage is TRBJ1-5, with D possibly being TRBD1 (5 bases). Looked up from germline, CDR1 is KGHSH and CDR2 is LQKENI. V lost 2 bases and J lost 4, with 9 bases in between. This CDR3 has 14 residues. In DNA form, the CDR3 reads TGTGCCAGCTCACCAAGCAGGGTGAATCAGCCCCAGCATTTT. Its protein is CASSPSRVNQPQHF.

This CDR3 reads CASSAPRGSGYQETQYF. Here the CDR3 DNA reads TGTGCCAGCAGCGCCCCCAGGGGGTCTGGGTATCAAGAGACCCAGTACTTC. This sequence joins TRBV28 and TRBJ2-5; 7 bases align to TRBD1. The germline gives CDR1 MDHEN, CDR2 SYDVKM. CDR3 size: 17 residues. V shed 6 bases and J 2 bases; nucleotides not matched to a gene: 15.

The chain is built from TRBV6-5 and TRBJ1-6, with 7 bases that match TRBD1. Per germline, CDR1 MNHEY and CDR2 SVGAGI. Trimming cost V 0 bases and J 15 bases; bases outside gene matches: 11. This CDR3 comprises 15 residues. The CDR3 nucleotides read TGTGCCAGCAGTTACTCAGGGACAGCCGGGTCTCTCCTCCACTTT. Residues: CASSYSGTAGSLLHF.

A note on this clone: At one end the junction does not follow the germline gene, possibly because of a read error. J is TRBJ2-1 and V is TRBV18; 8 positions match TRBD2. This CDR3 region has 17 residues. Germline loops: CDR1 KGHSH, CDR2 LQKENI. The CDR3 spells CASSPQSLAGSSNEQFF. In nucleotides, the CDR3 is TGTGCCAGCTCACCACAGAGTCTAGCGGGCTCCTCCAATGAGCAGTTCTTC.

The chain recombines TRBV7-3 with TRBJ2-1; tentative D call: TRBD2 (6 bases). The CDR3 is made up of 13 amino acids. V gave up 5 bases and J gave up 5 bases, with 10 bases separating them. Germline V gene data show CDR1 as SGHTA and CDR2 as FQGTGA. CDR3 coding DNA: TGTGCCAGCAGCCCTCCGGGGGACAATGAGCAGTTCTTC. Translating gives CASSPPGDNEQFF.

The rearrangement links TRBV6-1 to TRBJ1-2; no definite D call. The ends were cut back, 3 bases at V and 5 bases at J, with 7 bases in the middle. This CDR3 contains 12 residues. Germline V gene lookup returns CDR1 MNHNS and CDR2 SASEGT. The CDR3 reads CASSEIGYGYTF. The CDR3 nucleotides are TGTGCCAGCAGTGAGATCGGGTATGGCTACACCTTC.

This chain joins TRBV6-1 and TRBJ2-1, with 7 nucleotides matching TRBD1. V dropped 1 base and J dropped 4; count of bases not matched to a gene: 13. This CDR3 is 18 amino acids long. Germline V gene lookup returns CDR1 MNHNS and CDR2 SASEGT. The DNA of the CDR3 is TGTGCCAGCAGTGAAGTGGTAAGGGGGCAGTCCTCTTACAATGAGCAGTTCTTC. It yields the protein CASSEVVRGQSSYNEQFF.

DNA for the CDR3: TGTGCCAGCAGCGCCACCACAGGGGGCTGGAACACTGAAGCTTTCTTT. Its protein product is CASSATTGGWNTEAFF. The rearrangement uses TRBV7-9 and TRBJ1-1; TRBD1 matches 9 bases. Germline V gives CDR1 SEHNR, CDR2 FQNEAQ (reference sequence). The V and J ends lost 5 bases and 1 base, in that order; junction bases with no gene match: 8. This CDR3 comprises 16 residues.

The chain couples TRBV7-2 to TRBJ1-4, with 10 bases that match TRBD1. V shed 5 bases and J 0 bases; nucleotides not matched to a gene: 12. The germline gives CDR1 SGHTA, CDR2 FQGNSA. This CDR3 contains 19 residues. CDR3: CASSHRQGASYTTNEKLFF. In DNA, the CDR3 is TGTGCCAGCAGCCACCGACAGGGGGCGAGTTATACAACTAATGAAAAACTGTTTTTT.

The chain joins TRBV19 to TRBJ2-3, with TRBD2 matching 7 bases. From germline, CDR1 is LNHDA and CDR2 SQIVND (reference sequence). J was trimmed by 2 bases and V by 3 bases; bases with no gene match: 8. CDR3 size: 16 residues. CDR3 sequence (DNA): TGTGCCAGTAGTATTGCCCTAGCGGTGTCCACAGATACGCAGTATTTT. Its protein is CASSIALAVSTDTQYF.

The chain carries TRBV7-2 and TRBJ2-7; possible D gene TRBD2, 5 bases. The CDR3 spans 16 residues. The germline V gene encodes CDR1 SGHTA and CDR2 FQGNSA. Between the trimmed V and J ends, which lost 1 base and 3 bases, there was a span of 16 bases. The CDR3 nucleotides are TGTGCCAGCAGCTTAGACGCGGCTAGCAGATACTACGAGCAGTACTTC. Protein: CASSLDAASRYYEQYF.